This entry concerns a single T cell receptor (beta chain). This receptor's antigen is unknown. No base quality values were provided; no much bigger clone lies one nucleotide off. The treatment or condition label, read with the paper, signifies: allogeneic hematopoietic cell transplantation with graft depleted of TCRalphabeta T cells and CD19 B cells. The children who served as transplant recipients had been given grafts of TCRalphabeta/CD19-depleted allogeneic hematopoietic cells. Receptors were amplified or captured by PCR. The run used an Illumina HiSeq 2500. Molecular barcoding was employed in the preparation of TCR libraries, with unique molecular identifiers being used to normalize TCRbeta repertoire quantification. TCRdb redid the processing of the public reads, applying fastp at Q25 and MiXCR, and retained in-frame beta chains. Entries are consolidated by CDR3 protein sequence, retaining the most common genes and DNA. Within this sample are around 960,000 distinct CDR3 sequences, with about 29% of them counted one time only. The top ten clones comprise around 30% of the sample.

This entry belongs to a study of T-cell reconstitution after alpha-beta-depleted transplantation in children (dated by TCRdb to 2016 to 2017). For context, the study as a whole: Using TCR repertoire profiling, the study quantitatively followed how T-cell immune reconstitution unfolded in children after TCRalphabeta/CD19-depleted allogeneic hematopoietic cell transplantation. Broader findings and caveats from the paper: Hyperexpanded clone frequencies declined over subsequent months; after one year, T-cell counts and TCRbeta diversity were mostly attributed to newly produced T cells. The apparently early alphabetaT-cell count recovery about two months after transplant was reportedly dependent on only several hundred rapidly expanded clones derived from non-depleted graft cells. In some patients, the high TCRbeta diversity seen at day 60 was put down to recipient T cells and intrathymic progenitors that had survived conditioning.

The germline ends are 12 bases apart after V is trimmed by 2 bases and J by 4 bases. There are 15 amino acids in the CDR3, from cysteine to phenylalanine inclusive. The only DNA kept is the CDR3, 45 bases in frame from the first base. As encoded in the germline V gene, CDR1 is SGHVS while CDR2 is FQNEAQ. The chain is encoded by TRBV7-8 joined to TRBJ2-1; TRBD2 might be the D gene, on 6 matching bases. The clonotype was recovered from a boy in the first two years of life who had a stem cell transplant for SCID, so the T cells may come from the graft donor. The sequencing here drew on PBMCs, mostly from graft donor cells, taken 360 days after TCRalphabeta/CD19-depleted stem cell transplant. The CDR3 region has the sequence CASSLPLGLYNEQFF. The sequence in DNA is TGTGCCAGCAGCTTACCCCTGGGACTTTACAATGAGCAGTTCTTC.